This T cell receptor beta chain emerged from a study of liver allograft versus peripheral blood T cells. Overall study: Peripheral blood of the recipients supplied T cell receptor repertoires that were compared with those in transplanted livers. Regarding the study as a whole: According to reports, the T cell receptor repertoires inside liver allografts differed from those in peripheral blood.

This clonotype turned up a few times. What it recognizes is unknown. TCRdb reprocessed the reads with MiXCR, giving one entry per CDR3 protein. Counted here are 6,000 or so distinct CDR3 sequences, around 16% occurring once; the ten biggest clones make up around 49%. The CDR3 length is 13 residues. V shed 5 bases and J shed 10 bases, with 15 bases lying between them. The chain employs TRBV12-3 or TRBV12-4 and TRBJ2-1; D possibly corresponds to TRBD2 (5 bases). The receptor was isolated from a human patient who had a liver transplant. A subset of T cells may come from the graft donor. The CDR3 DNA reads TGTGCCAGCAGTCCCTTGGGGAGCGCCGAGCAGTTCTTC. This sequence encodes CASSPLGSAEQFF.